The clone carrying this TCR beta chain showed up just a few times. The antigen remains unidentified. This entry comes from a study of T and B cells in COVID-19 patients. Study-level background: Of around 21 active-infection patients, 18 carried comorbidities linked to unfavorable COVID-19 outcome.

Points from the study as a whole: Patients with COVID-19 reportedly showed strongly skewed T cell receptor beta variable and joining gene usage.

The CDR3 totals 15 residues. CDR1 LGHNA and CDR2 YSLEER come from the germline V gene. The V gene lost 0 bases and the J gene lost 0 bases, with 8 bases spanning the gap. Multiplex PCR with BIOMED2 TRB-A/B primer pools amplified TRB rearrangements. TCRdb itself ran the multiplex PCR reads through MiXCR, one entry per CDR3 protein. This sample has approximately 18,000 distinct CDR3 sequences, with 25% to 30% found just once. TRB was amplified from about 250-500 ng of blood genomic DNA. V is TRBV4-3 and J is TRBJ2-5; TRBD2 is a possible D gene (5 bases). What was sequenced was blood. This receptor was obtained from a human donor who had recovered from COVID-19. Written as DNA, the CDR3 is TGCGCCAGCAGCCAAGATTTCGGGGACCAAGAGACCCAGTACTTC. Translated, it gives CASSQDFGDQETQYF.